This T cell receptor beta chain originates from a study of early T cells in non-severe SARS-CoV-2 infection. Researchers attached unique molecular identifiers to individual cDNA molecules. Each CDR3 protein gets one entry after TCRdb re-called the 5' RACE reads with MiXCR. The data hold 95,000 to 100,000 distinct CDR3 sequences, with roughly 11% observed a single time. CDR1 is SGHRS and CDR2 is YFSETQ in the germline V gene. J lost 5 bases, V lost 0 bases, and 5 bases had no gene match. This CDR3 contains 14 residues. This clonotype was seen ten or more times. Sequenced input: whole blood. The clonotype originates from an adult who was a healthcare worker with PCR-confirmed SARS-CoV-2 infection or an uninfected control (not recorded which). V usage is TRBV5-1 and J usage is TRBJ2-7; 7 nucleotides agree with TRBD1. The CDR3 protein is CASSLVQGIDEQYF. The CDR3, as DNA: TGCGCCAGCAGCTTGGTACAGGGGATCGACGAGCAGTACTTC. Filled out from reference TRBV5-1 and TRBJ2-7, the complete variable domain reads KAGVTQTPRYLIKTRGQQVTLSCSPISGHRSVSWYQQTPGQGLQFLFEYFSETQRNKGNFPGRFSGRQFSNSRSEMNVSTLELGDSALYLCASSLVQGIDEQYFGPGTRLTVT.